The 12 T cell receptor beta chains below were found in one sample sequenced in a study of early T cells in non-severe SARS-CoV-2 infection. In TCRdb, the 5' RACE reads were re-called with MiXCR into one record per CDR3 protein. This sample yields 62,000 or so distinct CDR3 sequences, of which about 9.9% are seen a single time; over 0.95% belongs to the top ten. Source material: whole blood. These receptors were obtained from an adult who was a healthcare worker with PCR-confirmed SARS-CoV-2 infection or an uninfected control (not recorded which).

This clonotype appeared a few times. The rearrangement uses TRBV12-5 and TRBJ1-1; maybe TRBD1 (5 bases). Trimming took off 3 bases at V and 3 bases at J, with 11 bases between the two ends. Germline values: CDR1 LGHNT, CDR2 FRNRAP. The CDR3 is 14 residues long. DNA for the CDR3: TGTGCTAGTGGTTTTGGGGGTGAGGACACTGAAGCTTTCTTT. Amino acid sequence: CASGFGGEDTEAFF. Combining the CDR3 with reference TRBV12-5 and TRBJ1-1 gives the whole variable domain DARVTQTPRHKVTEMGQEVTMRCQPILGHNTVFWYRQTMMQGLELLAYFRNRAPLDDSGMPKDRFSAEMPDATLATLKIQPSEPRDSAVYFCASGFGGEDTEAFFGQGTRLTVV.

The V and J genes are TRBV3-1 and TRBJ2-2, with a weak D call TRBD1 (6 bases). Trimming pared 4 bases from V and 4 bases from J, leaving 10 bases between. Germline lookup yields CDR1 LGHDT and CDR2 YNNKEL (reference sequence). The CDR3 covers 14 residues. CDR3 coding DNA: TGTGCCAGCAGCCCAGGGGTGGGCACCGGGGAGCTGTTTTTT. Translating gives CASSPGVGTGELFF.

This clonotype was detected ten times or more. V gene TRBV6-6 combines with J gene TRBJ2-7; 9 positions agree with TRBD1. The V segment lost 6 bases and the J segment 2 bases; nucleotides outside the gene matches: 5. CDR1 is MNHNY, CDR2 SVGAGI, per germline (reference sequence). The CDR3 runs to 14 residues. The CDR3 coding sequence is TGTGCCAGCAGCCGGGGACAGGGCCCCTACGAGCAGTACGTC. Translating it yields CASSRGQGPYEQYV.

This chain uses TRBV6-6 with TRBJ2-5, with unresolved D. The CDR3 is made up of 15 amino acids. Trimming took 0 bases from V and 5 from J, leaving 13 bases between them. Germline values: CDR1 MNHNY, CDR2 SVGAGI (reference sequence). The CDR3 sequence is CASSYSNHENETQYF. In DNA, the CDR3 is TGTGCCAGCAGTTACTCGAATCACGAGAACGAGACCCAGTACTTC.

This clonotype was found many times. V usage is TRBV9 and J usage is TRBJ2-3, with 12 bases lining up with TRBD2. The trim removed 1 base at V and 1 base at J, leaving 4 bases unmatched. CDR3 length equals 17 residues. Per germline, CDR1 SGDLS and CDR2 YYNGEE. CDR3 protein: CASSVSSGGAGTDTQYF. CDR3 bases: TGTGCCAGCAGCGTATCTAGCGGGGGGGCCGGCACAGATACGCAGTATTTT.

The chain joins TRBV11-2 to TRBJ2-4; maybe TRBD1 (5 bases). CDR3 length equals 15 residues. V was trimmed by 5 bases and J by 1 base, leaving 12 bases between them. Germline CDR1 is SGHAT and CDR2 is FQNNGV. The CDR3 region is CASSIGHSAKNIQYF. CDR3 sequence (DNA): TGTGCCAGCAGCATAGGACATTCGGCCAAAAACATTCAGTACTTC.

This clonotype was counted between two and nine times. V usage is TRBV12-3 or TRBV12-4 and J usage is TRBJ1-5; 8 bases line up with TRBD1. CDR3 size: 13 residues. Trimming removed 6 bases from V and 7 bases from J; junction bases left unmatched: 5. The CDR3 sequence is CASSGQGRQPQHF. DNA of the CDR3: TGTGCCAGCAGCGGACAGGGACGCCAGCCCCAGCATTTT.

The V call is TRBV6-2 or TRBV6-3, the J call TRBJ2-4; 8 positions match TRBD1. Germline values: CDR1 MNHEY, CDR2 SVGEGT. CDR3 size: 14 residues. Unmatched junction bases numbered 3, after V lost 7 bases and J lost 1 base. The CDR3 reads CASTRTGAKNIQYF. The CDR3 coding sequence is TGTGCCAGCACTCGGACAGGGGCCAAAAACATTCAGTACTTC.

This clonotype was counted a few times. The gene calls are TRBV15 and TRBJ2-5; 10 positions match TRBD1. In germline, CDR1 is LNHNV, CDR2 YYDKDF (reference sequence). The CDR3 has 16 amino acids. Trimming took 5 bases from V and 5 from J; bases not matched to a gene: 11. CDR3 protein: CATSVNRDRGRETQYF. CDR3 DNA: TGTGCCACCAGCGTAAACCGGGACAGGGGCCGGGAGACCCAGTACTTC.

This clonotype was observed at least ten times. The chain joins TRBV7-8 to TRBJ2-3; TRBD2 matches at 8 bases. The CDR3 contains 16 residues. J gave up 4 bases and V 1 base, and 7 bases lay outside the gene matches. CDR1 SGHVS and CDR2 FQNEAQ come from the germline V gene. CDR3 sequence: CASSLVGSGASDTQYF. DNA for the CDR3: TGTGCCAGCAGCTTAGTAGGTAGCGGGGCCTCAGATACGCAGTATTTT. Using reference TRBV7-8 and TRBJ2-3 for the parts outside the CDR3, the full variable domain is GAGVSQSPRYKVAKRGQDVALRCDPISGHVSLFWYQQALGQGPEFLTYFQNEAQLDKSGLPSDRFFAERPEGSVSTLKIQRTQQEDSAVYLCASSLVGSGASDTQYFGPGTRLTVL.

This clonotype was counted between two and nine times. The chain links TRBV20-1 to TRBJ1-1, with TRBD1 matching 8 bases. CDR1 and CDR2 from the germline V gene are DFQATT and SNEGSKA (reference sequence). There are 13 residues in the CDR3. Trimming cost V 3 bases and J 8 bases; bases outside gene matches: 8. In DNA, the CDR3 is TGCAGTGCTAGGTACGCTCGGGACAGGGAAGCTTTCTTT. This codes for CSARYARDREAFF.

The chain combines TRBV19 with TRBJ1-2; 8 bases are shared with TRBD1. The ends lost 3 bases at V and 0 bases at J; junction bases unmatched: 3. Germline V CDR1 and CDR2: LNHDA, SQIVND (reference sequence). The CDR3 is 15 residues long. CDR3: CASSIGQGANYGYTF. The CDR3 DNA is TGTGCCAGTAGTATCGGACAGGGCGCTAACTATGGCTACACCTTC.